This T cell receptor (beta chain) was identified during a study of blood T cell repertoires in COVID-19. Study overall: Samples taken during acute and convalescent COVID-19 were collected in the United States, Italy and Spain. T cells, B-cell-depleted T cells, or PBMCs provided the cDNA or gDNA that served as material.

Per the original methods: Estimated nucleated cell counts came from reference gene primer amplification. Libraries were prepared by immunoSEQ multiplex PCR; TCRdb keeps only in-frame clonotypes and omits some of them. Clonal size and the V and J genes are those of that table, whereas D and trimming came from the DNA. The sample lists over 65,000 clones, roughly 80% seen once, with around 13% in the top ten. V lost 9 bases to trimming and J lost 5 bases, with 11 bases between them. The CDR3 has 13 amino acids. The TCR comes from a woman aged 40 to 55 with active or convalescent COVID-19. V usage is TRBV23-1 and J usage is TRBJ1-6; perhaps TRBD1 as D (5 bases). TRBV23-1 is designated an ORF whose function remains uncertain. The specimen sequenced was peripheral blood. CDR3 sequence: CARGGDDNSPLHF. In DNA form, the CDR3 reads TGCGCCAGGGGGGGGGACGATAATTCACCCCTCCACTTT.